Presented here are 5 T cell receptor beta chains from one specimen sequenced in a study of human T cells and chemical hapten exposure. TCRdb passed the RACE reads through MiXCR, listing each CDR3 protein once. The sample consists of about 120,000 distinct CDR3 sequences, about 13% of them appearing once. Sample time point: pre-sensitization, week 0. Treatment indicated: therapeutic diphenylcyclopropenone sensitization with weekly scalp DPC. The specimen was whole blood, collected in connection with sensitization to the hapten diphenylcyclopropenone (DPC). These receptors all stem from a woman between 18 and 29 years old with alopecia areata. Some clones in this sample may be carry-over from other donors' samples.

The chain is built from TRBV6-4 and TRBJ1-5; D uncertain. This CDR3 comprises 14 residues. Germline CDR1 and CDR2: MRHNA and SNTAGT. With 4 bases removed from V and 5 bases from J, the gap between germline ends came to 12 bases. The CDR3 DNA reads TGTGCCAGCAGTGCCTTCCCTCGGGATCAGCCCCAGCATTTT. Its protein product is CASSAFPRDQPQHF.

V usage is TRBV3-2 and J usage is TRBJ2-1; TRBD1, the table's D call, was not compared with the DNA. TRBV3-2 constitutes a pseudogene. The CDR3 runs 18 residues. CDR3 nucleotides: TGTGCCAGCAGCCAAGATAACCCCCTCTGGAGCTCCTACAATGAGCAGTTCTTC. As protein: CASSQDNPLWSSYNEQFF.

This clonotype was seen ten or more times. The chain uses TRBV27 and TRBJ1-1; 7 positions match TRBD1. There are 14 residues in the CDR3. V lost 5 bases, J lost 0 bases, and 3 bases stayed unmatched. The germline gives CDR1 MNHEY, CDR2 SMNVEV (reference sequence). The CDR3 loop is CASSAGQVNTEAFF. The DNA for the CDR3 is TGTGCCAGCAGTGCCGGACAGGTGAACACTGAAGCTTTCTTT.

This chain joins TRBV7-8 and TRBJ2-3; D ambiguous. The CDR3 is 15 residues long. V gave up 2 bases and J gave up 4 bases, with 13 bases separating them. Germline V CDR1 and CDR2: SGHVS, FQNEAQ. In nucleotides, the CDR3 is TGTGCCAGCAGCTTACGACCTCTAATGGCAGATACGCAGTATTTT. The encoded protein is CASSLRPLMADTQYF.

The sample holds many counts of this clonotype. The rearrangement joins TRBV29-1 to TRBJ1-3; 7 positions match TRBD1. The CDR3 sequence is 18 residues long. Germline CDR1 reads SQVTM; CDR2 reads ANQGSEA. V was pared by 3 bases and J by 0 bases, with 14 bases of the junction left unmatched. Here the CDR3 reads CSVETGLTRDLSGNTIYF. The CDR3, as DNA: TGCAGCGTTGAGACAGGGCTGACCAGGGACCTCTCTGGAAACACCATATATTTT.